This is a list of T cell receptor beta chains from one sample in a study of a mutant IDH1 vaccine in newly diagnosed glioma. For these TCRs, the target antigens are not known. The protocol was immunoSEQ multiplex PCR, while the TCRdb copy is restricted to in-frame clones and leaves out a portion. The repertoire holds around 38,000 clones, with roughly 80% as singletons. Sequenced material: PBMCs, taken from a glioma patient whose treatment included an IDH1 peptide vaccine. These TCRs come from a man in his thirties or forties with glioma. Each CDR3 is given with its conserved first and last residue.

v_call cdr3_aa
TRBV28 CASSGEGQGINEKLFF
TRBV5-6 CASSPILEDRGFLNTEAFF
TRBV19 CASSYPANEQFF
TRBV4-1 CASSPRTSSTGELFF
TRBV6-1 CASRTDRRNTIYF
TRBV5-4 CASSLPLAKGVNEQFF
TRBV28 CASSVTNDRDGLYEQYF
TRBV5-6 CASSLAATAYEQYF
TRBV4-3 CASSQDVLRGSTDTQYF
TRBV28 CASSLSGGEGYTF
TRBV11-2 CASRQGGIGNTIYF
TRBV4-1 CASSQDFSGVLPNYEQYF
TRBV2 CASKENLATNEKLFF
TRBV25-1 CASSAASPMGQFF
TRBV30 CAWSGGGMSADTEAFF
TRBV11-3 CASSLDRGRGTDTQYF
TRBV10-3 CAISVTRAANTGELFF
TRBV10-3 CAINGGTYYTEAFF
TRBV6-1 CASSEVGGRDGYTF
TRBV9 CASSVDIGGYEQYF
TRBV7-9 CASSLGGTGELFF
TRBV19 CASSETGAVSGELFF
TRBV25-1 CASSEGTGTGELFF
TRBV10-3 CAISEYAGRETQYF